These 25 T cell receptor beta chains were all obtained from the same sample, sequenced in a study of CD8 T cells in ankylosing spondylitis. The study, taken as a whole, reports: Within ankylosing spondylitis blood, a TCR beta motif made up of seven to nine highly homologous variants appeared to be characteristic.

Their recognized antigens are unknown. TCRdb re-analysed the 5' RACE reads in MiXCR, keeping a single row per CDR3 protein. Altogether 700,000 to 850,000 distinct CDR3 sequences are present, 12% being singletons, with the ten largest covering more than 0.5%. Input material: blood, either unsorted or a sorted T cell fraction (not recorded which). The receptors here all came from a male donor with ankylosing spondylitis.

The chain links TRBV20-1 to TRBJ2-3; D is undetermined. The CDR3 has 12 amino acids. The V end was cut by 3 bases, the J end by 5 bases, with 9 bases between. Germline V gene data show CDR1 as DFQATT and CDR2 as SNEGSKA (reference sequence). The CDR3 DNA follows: TGCAGTGCTAGTAGGACGGGAGATACGCAGTATTTT. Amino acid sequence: CSASRTGDTQYF.

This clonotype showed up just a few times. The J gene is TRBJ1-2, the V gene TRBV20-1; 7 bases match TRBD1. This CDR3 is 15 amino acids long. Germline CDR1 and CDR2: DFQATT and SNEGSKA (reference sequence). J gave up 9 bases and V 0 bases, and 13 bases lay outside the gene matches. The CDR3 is CSARDVRTGVFSYTF. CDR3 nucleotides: TGCAGTGCTAGAGATGTGAGGACAGGAGTTTTTAGCTACACCTTC.

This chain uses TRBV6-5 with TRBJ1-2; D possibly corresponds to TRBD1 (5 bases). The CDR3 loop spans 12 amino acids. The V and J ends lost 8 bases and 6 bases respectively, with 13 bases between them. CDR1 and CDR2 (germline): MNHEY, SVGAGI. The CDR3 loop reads CASGLLGHGYTF. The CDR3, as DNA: TGTGCCAGCGGGTTGTTGGGGCATGGCTACACCTTC.

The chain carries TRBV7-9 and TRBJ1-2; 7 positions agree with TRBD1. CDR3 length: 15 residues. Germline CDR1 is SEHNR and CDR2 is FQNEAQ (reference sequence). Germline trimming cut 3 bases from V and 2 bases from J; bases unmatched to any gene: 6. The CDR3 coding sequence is TGTGCCAGCAGCTTCCACAGGGGACCCAACTATGGCTACACCTTC. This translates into CASSFHRGPNYGYTF.

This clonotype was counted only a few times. The CDR3: CASSVGLSSSYNEQFF. The DNA for the CDR3 is TGTGCCAGCAGCGTAGGACTATCGAGCTCCTACAATGAGCAGTTCTTC. The chain combines TRBV9 with TRBJ2-1, with D perhaps TRBD2 (5 bases). The CDR3 runs 16 residues. Trimming shortened V by 0 bases and J by 0 bases, and 10 bases separated the two germline ends. The germline V gene encodes CDR1 SGDLS and CDR2 YYNGEE.

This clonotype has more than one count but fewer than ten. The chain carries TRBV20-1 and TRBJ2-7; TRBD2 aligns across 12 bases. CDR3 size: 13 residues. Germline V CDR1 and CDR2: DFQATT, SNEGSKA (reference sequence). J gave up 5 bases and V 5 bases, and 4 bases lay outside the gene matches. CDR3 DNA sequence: TGCAGTGCTCTAGCGGGAGGGAAAAACGAGCAGTACTTC. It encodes CSALAGGKNEQYF.

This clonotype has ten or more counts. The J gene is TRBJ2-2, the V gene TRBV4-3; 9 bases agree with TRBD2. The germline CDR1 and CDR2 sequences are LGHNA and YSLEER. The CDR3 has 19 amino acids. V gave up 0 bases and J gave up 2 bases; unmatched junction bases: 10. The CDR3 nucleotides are TGCGCCAGCAGCCAAGATTTCTTAGCGGGAGACGACAACACCGGGGAGCTGTTTTTT. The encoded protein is CASSQDFLAGDDNTGELFF.

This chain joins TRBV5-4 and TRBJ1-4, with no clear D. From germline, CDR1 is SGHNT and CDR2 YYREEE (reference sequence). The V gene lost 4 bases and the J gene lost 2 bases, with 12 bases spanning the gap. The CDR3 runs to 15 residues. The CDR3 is CASSVWTGTNEKLFF. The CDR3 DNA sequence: TGTGCCAGCAGCGTGTGGACTGGGACTAATGAAAAACTGTTTTTT.

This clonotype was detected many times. CDR3 sequence (DNA): TGTGCCAGCAGTGCCGACGCCGGGACAGGGGACGAAAAACTGTTTTTT. It encodes CASSADAGTGDEKLFF. This sequence joins TRBV27 and TRBJ1-4; TRBD1 aligns across 10 bases. Trimming took 5 bases from V and 8 from J; bases not matched to a gene: 11. The CDR3 covers 16 residues. Germline V gives CDR1 MNHEY, CDR2 SMNVEV (reference sequence). Looking up the rest from reference TRBV27 and TRBJ1-4 gives the full variable domain: EAQVTQNPRYLITVTGKKLTVTCSQNMNHEYMSWYRQDPGLGLRQIYYSMNVEVTDKGDVPEGYKVSRKEKRNFPLILESPSPNQTSLYFCASSADAGTGDEKLFFGSGTQLSVL.

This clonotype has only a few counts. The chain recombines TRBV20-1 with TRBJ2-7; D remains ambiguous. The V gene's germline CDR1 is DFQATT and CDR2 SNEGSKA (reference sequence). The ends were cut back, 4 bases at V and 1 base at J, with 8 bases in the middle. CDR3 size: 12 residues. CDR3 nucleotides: TGCAGTGCTAAACAAGGTTCCTACGAGCAGTACTTC. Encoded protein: CSAKQGSYEQYF.

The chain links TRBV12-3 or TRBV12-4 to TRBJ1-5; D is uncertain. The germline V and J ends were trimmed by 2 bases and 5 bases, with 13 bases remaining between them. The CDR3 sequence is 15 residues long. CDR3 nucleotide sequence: TGTGCCAGCAGTTTAAATTTTTGGGGAGATCAGCCCCAGCATTTT. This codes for CASSLNFWGDQPQHF.

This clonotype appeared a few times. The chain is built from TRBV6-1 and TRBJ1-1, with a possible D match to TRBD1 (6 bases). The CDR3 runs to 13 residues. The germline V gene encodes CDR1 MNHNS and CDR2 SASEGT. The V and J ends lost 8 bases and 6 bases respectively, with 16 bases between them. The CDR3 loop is CASGTEGGPEAFF. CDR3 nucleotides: TGTGCCAGCGGAACCGAAGGGGGGCCTGAAGCTTTCTTT.

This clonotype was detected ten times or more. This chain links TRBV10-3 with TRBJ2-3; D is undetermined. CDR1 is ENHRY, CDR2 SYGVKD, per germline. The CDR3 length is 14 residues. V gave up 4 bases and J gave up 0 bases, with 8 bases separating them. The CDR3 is CAISGRLSTDTQYF. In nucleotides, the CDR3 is TGTGCCATCAGTGGCCGGCTGAGCACAGATACGCAGTATTTT.

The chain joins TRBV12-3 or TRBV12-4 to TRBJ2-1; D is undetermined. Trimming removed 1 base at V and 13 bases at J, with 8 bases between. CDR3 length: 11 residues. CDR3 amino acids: CASSLGPRQFF. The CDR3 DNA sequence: TGTGCCAGCAGTTTAGGACCCCGTCAGTTCTTC.

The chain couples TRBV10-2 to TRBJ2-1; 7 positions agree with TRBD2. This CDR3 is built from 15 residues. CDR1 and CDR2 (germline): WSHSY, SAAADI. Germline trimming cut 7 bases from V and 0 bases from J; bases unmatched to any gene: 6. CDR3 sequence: CASMGRESSYNEQFF. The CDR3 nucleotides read TGCGCCAGCATGGGGCGGGAGAGCTCCTACAATGAGCAGTTCTTC.

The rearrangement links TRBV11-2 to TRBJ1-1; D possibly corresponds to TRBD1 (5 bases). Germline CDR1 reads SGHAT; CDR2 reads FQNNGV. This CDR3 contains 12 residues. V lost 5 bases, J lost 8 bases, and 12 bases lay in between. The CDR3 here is CASSLGAPEAFF. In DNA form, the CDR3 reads TGTGCCAGCAGCCTCGGGGCCCCAGAAGCTTTCTTT.

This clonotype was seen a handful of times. CDR3: CASRPLQGAPGNEQFF. The CDR3 DNA reads TGTGCCAGCAGACCTCTCCAGGGGGCTCCGGGCAATGAGCAGTTCTTC. The chain combines TRBV6-1 with TRBJ2-1, with 8 bases lining up with TRBD1. From germline, CDR1 is MNHNS and CDR2 SASEGT. J gave up 6 bases and V 6 bases, and 13 bases lay outside the gene matches. CDR3 length: 16 amino acids.

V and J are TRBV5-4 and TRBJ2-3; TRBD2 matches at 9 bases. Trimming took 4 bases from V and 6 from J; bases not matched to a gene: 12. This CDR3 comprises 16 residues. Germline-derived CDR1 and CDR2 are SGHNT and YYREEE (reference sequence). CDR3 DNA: TGTGCCAGCAGCCAAATGCGGCGGGGGGGCTCCGATACGCAGTATTTT. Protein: CASSQMRRGGSDTQYF.

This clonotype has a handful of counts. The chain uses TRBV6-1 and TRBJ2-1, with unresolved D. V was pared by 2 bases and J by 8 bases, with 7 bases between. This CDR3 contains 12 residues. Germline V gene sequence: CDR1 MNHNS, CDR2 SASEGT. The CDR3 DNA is TGTGCCAGCAGTGAAACATGGTATGAGCAGTTCTTC. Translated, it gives CASSETWYEQFF.

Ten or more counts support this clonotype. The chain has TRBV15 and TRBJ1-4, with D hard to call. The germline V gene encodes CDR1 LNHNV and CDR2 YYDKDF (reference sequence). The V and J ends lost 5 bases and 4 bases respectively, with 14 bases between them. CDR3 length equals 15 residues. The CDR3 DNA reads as TGTGCCACCAGCTTTGATCCAGGCATTAATGAAAAACTGTTTTTT. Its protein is CATSFDPGINEKLFF.

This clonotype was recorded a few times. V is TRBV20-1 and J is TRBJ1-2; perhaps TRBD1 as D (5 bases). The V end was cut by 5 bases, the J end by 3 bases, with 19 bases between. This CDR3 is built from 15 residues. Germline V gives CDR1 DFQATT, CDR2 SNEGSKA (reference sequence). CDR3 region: CSASTGTPADYGYTF. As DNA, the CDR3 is TGCAGTGCTTCCACCGGGACCCCCGCAGACTATGGCTACACCTTC.

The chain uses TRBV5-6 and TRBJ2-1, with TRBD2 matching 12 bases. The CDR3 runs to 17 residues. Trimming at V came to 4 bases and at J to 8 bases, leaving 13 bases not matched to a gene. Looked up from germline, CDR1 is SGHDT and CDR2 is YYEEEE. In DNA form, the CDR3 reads TGTGCCAGCAGCCCCGGGCCTAGCGGGAGGGCCTCTCATGAGCAGTTCTTC. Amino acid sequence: CASSPGPSGRASHEQFF.

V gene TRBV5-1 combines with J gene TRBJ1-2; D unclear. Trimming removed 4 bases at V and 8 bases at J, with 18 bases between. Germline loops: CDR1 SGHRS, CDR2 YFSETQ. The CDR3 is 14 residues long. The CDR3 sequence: CASSPPSRVGGYTF. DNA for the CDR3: TGCGCCAGCAGCCCTCCCTCGAGGGTTGGGGGCTACACCTTC. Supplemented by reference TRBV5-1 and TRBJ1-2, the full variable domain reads KAGVTQTPRYLIKTRGQQVTLSCSPISGHRSVSWYQQTPGQGLQFLFEYFSETQRNKGNFPGRFSGRQFSNSRSEMNVSTLELGDSALYLCASSPPSRVGGYTFGSGTRLTVV.

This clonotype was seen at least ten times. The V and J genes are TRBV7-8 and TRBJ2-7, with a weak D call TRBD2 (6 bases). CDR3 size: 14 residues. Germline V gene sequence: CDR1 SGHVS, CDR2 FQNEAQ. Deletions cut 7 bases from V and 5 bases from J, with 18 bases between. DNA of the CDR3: TGTGCCAGCATGCTGACTAGTTACTTGGACGAGCAGTACTTC. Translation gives CASMLTSYLDEQYF. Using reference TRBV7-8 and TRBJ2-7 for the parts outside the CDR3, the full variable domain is GAGVSQSPRYKVAKRGQDVALRCDPISGHVSLFWYQQALGQGPEFLTYFQNEAQLDKSGLPSDRFFAERPEGSVSTLKIQRTQQEDSAVYLCASMLTSYLDEQYFGPGTRLTVT.

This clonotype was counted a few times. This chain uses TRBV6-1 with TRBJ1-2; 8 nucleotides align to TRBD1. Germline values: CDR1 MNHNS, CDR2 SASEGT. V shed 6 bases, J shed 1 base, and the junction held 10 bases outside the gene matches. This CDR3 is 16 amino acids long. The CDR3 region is CASRSTGARGNYGYTF. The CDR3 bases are TGTGCCAGCAGATCGACAGGGGCCAGGGGTAACTATGGCTACACCTTC.